This is a list of T cell receptor beta chains from one sample in a study of graft-versus-host responses after intestinal transplantation. Using immunoSEQ multiplex PCR, the repertoire was profiled, and TCRdb retains in-frame clones only, with some absent. The sample shows under 55,000 clones, 90% to 95% of them seen only once. The sample was PBMCs, taken 524 days after transplant. These receptors came from a human patient who received an intestinal transplant, so some T cells may come from the graft donor. Both conserved end residues are part of each CDR3. D genes are given only for firm matches. Clone size is not always given. Where it is, it says once, few, many or a class for expanded clones.

.,TRBJ1-2,14,.,TRBV5-1,TGCGCCAGCAGCTTGTCCACGGATAACTATGGCTACACCTTC,CASSLSTDNYGYTF
TRBD1,TRBJ1-2,17,.,TRBV4-3,TGCGCCAGCAGCCAAGGATCCGGGACAGGGGGCGCTTATGGCTACACCTTC,CASSQGSGTGGAYGYTF
.,TRBJ2-2,14,.,TRBV5-5,TGTGCCAGCAGCTTGTTAGGGGGCACCGGGGAGCTGTTTTTT,CASSLLGGTGELFF
.,TRBJ1-5,15,.,TRBV4-1,TGCGCCAGCAGCCAAGAGTGGGGGAGCAATCAGCCCCAGCATTTT,CASSQEWGSNQPQHF
.,TRBJ2-1,14,.,TRBV5-1,TGCGCCAGCAGCTCTGGAGGGGGTTACAATGAGCAGTTCTTC,CASSSGGGYNEQFF
.,TRBJ1-1,13,.,TRBV7-8,TGTGCCAGCAGCTTACGGGTGGACACTGAAGCTTTCTTT,CASSLRVDTEAFF
TRBD2,TRBJ2-7,16,once,TRBV5-8,TGTGCCAGCAGCCTTTGGACTAGCGGGAGATCGATCGAGCAGTACTTC,CASSLWTSGRSIEQYF
.,TRBJ1-5,14,few,TRBV28,TGTGCCAGCAGTAGCGGAGGGTACAATCAGCCCCAGCATTTT,CASSSGGYNQPQHF
TRBD1,TRBJ1-1,14,.,TRBV18,TGTGCCAGCTCACCATCACAGGGGAGGACTGAAGCTTTCTTT,CASSPSQGRTEAFF
TRBD2,TRBJ2-1,13,.,TRBV9,TGTGCCAGCGGACTAGCGGGAGGCAATGAGCAGTTCTTC,CASGLAGGNEQFF
.,TRBJ2-3,13,few,TRBV19,TGTGCCAGTAGTAGGGGAGCCACAGATACGCAGTATTTT,CASSRGATDTQYF
.,TRBJ1-6,14,.,TRBV18,TGTGCCAGCTCACGGCGGGAAAGGAATTCACCCCTCCACTTT,CASSRRERNSPLHF
.,TRBJ1-2,12,.,TRBV7-2,TGTGCCAGCAGCTACGGAGTCTATGGCTACACCTTC,CASSYGVYGYTF
TRBD2,TRBJ2-5,15,.,TRBV7-2,TGTGCCAGCAGCTTAAGACTAGCGGGAGTCCGGACCCAGTACTTC,CASSLRLAGVRTQYF
TRBD2,TRBJ2-1,17,.,TRBV27,TGTGCCAGCAGTTTATCCCTAGCGGGCGCGACCTACAATGAGCAGTTCTTC,CASSLSLAGATYNEQFF
TRBD2,TRBJ2-1,15,.,TRBV5-4,TGTGCCAGCAGCTTGGGACTAGCGGGACTTTATGAGCAGTTCTTC,CASSLGLAGLYEQFF
.,TRBJ2-5,15,.,TRBV6-1,TGTGCCAGCAGTGGGGGTGGGGGTTACGGTGAGACCCAGTACTTC,CASSGGGGYGETQYF
TRBD1,TRBJ1-1,13,once,TRBV6-1,TGTGCCAGCAGTACGGACAGGGATACTGAAGCTTTCTTT,CASSTDRDTEAFF
.,TRBJ2-7,10,.,TRBV20-1,TGCAGTGCCAGGAGGGACGAGCAGTACTTC,CSARRDEQYF
TRBD1,TRBJ2-7,14,.,TRBV4-1,TGCGCCAGCAGCCGAAGGACAGGGTCCTACGAGCAGTACTTC,CASSRRTGSYEQYF
TRBD1,TRBJ1-2,16,.,TRBV4-1,TGCGCCAGCAGCCAAGTTAGGACAGGGGCTAACTATGGCTACACCTTC,CASSQVRTGANYGYTF
.,TRBJ2-7,15,.,TRBV4-1,TGCGCCAGCAGCCAAACCGGCAGTTGGGGCTACGAGCAGTACTTC,CASSQTGSWGYEQYF
TRBD1,TRBJ1-1,15,.,TRBV9,TGTGCCAGCAGCGGCAGGGGGCGATCGAACACTGAAGCTTTCTTT,CASSGRGRSNTEAFF
.,TRBJ1-1,15,few,TRBV23-1,TGCGCCAGCAGTCATCGGAAACTTATGGGCACTGAAGCTTTCTTT,CASSHRKLMGTEAFF
.,TRBJ1-5,13,.,TRBV4-3,TGCGCCAGCAGCCAATATAGCAATCAGCCCCAGCATTTT,CASSQYSNQPQHF
TRBD2,TRBJ2-3,12,.,TRBV19,TGTGCCAGTGGGACTAGCGCAGATACGCAGTATTTT,CASGTSADTQYF
.,TRBJ2-6,15,.,TRBV25-1,TGTGCCAGCAGTGAAAGTCCACCTGGGGCCAACGTCCTGACTTTC,CASSESPPGANVLTF